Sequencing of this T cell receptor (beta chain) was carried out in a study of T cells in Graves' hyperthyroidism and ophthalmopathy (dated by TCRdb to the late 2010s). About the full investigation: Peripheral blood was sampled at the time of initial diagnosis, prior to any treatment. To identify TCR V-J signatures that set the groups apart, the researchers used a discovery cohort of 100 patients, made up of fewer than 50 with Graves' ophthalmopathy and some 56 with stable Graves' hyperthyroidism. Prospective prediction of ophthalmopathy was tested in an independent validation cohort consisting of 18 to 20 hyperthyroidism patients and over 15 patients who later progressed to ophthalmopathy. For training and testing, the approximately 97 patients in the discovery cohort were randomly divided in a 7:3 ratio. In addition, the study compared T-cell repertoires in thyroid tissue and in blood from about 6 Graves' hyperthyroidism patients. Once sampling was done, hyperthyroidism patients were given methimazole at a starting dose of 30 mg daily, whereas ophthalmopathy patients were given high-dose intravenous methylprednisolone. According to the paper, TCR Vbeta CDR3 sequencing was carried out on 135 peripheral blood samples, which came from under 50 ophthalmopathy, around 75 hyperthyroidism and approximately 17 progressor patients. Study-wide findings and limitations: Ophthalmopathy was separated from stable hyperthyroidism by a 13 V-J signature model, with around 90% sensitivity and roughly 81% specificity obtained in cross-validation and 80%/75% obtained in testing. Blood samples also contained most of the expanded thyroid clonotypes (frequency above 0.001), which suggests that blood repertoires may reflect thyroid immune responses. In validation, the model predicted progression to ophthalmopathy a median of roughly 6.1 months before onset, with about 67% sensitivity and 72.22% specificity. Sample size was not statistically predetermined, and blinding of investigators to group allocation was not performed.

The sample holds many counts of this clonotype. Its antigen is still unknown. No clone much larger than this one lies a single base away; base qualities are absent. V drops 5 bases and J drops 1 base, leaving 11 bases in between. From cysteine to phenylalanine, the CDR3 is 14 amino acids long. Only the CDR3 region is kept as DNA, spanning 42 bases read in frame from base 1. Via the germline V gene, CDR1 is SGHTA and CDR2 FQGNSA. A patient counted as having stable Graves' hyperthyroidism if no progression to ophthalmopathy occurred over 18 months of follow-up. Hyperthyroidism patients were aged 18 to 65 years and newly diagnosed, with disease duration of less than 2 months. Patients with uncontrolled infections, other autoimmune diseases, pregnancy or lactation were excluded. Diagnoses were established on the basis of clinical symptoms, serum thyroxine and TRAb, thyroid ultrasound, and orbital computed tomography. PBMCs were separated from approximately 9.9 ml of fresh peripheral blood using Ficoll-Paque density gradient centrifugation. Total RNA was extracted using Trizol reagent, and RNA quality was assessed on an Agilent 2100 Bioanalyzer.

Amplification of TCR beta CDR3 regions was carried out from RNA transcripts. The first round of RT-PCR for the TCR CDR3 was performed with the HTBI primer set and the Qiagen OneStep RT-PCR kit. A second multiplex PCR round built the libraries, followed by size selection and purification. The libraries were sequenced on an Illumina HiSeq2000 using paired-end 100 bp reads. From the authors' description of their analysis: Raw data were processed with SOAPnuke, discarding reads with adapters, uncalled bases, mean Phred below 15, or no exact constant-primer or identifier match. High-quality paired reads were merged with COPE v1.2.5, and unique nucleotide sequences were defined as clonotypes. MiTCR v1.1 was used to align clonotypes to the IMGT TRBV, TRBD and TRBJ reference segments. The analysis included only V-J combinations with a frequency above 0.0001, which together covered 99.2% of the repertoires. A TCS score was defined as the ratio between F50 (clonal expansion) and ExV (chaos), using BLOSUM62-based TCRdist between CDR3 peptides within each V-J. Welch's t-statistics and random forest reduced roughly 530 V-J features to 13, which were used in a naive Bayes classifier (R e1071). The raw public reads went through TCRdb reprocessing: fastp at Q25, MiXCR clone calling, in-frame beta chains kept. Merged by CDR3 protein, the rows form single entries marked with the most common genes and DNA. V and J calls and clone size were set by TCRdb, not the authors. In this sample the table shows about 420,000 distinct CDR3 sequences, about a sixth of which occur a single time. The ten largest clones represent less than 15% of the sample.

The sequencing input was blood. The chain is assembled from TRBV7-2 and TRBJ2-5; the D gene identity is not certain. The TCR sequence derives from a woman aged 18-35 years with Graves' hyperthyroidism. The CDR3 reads CASSPRRSQETQYF. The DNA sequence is TGTGCCAGCAGCCCTCGAAGGAGCCAAGAGACCCAGTACTTC.